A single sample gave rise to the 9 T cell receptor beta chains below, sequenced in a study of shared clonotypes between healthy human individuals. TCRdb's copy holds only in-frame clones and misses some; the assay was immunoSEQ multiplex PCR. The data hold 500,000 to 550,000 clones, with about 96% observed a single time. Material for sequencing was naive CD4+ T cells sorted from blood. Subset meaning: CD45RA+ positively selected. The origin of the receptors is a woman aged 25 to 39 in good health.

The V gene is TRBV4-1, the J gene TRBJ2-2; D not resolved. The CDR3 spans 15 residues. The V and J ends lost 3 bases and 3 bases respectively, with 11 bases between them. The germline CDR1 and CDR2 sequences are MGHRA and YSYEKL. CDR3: CASSHPGRDTGELFF. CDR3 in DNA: TGCGCCAGCAGCCACCCCGGTAGGGACACCGGGGAGCTGTTTTTT.

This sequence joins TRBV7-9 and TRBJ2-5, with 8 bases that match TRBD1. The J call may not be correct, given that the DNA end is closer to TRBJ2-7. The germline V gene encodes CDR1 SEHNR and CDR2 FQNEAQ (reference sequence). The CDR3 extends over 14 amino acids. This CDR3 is CASSSGQGSYEQYF. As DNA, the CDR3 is TGTGCCAGCAGCTCTGGACAGGGCTCCTACGAGCAGTACTTC.

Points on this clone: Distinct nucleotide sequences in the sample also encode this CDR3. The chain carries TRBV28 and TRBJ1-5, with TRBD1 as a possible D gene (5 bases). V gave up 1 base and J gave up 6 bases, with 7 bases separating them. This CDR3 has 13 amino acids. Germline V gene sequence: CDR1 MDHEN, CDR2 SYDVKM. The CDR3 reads CASSLLGTQPQHF. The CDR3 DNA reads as TGTGCCAGCAGTTTATTGGGGACTCAGCCCCAGCATTTT. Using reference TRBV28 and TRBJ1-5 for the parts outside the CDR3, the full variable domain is DVKVTQSSRYLVKRTGEKVFLECVQDMDHENMFWYRQDPGLGLRLIYFSYDVKMKEKGDIPEGYSVSREKKERFSLILESASTNQTSMYLCASSLLGTQPQHFGDGTRLSIL.

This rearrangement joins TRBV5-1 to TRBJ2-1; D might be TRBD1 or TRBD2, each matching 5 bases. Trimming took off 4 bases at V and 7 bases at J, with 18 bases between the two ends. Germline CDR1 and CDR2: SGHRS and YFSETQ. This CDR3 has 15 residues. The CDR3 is CASSRGVGFGNEQFF. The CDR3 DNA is TGCGCCAGCAGCCGAGGGGTGGGTTTTGGAAATGAGCAGTTCTTC.

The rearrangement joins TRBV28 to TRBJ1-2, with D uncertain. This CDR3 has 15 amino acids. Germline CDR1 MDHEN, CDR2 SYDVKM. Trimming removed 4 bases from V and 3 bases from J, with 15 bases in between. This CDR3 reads CASSSPPGSYYGYTF. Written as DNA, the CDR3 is TGTGCCAGCAGTTCCCCCCCGGGCTCCTACTATGGCTACACCTTC.

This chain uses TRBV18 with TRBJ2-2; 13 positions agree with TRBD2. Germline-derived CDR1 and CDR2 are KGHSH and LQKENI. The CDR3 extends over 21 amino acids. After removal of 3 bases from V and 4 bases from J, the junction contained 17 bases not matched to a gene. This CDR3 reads CASSPPTTGLAGEYRTGELFF. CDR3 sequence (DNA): TGTGCCAGCTCACCCCCTACGACCGGACTAGCGGGAGAGTACCGCACCGGGGAGCTGTTTTTT.

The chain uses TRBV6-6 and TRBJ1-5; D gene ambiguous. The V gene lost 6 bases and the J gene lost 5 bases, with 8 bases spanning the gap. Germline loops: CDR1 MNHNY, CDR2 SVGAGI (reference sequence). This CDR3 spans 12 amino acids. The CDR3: CASSQIDQPQHF. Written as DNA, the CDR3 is TGTGCCAGCAGCCAAATAGATCAGCCCCAGCATTTT.

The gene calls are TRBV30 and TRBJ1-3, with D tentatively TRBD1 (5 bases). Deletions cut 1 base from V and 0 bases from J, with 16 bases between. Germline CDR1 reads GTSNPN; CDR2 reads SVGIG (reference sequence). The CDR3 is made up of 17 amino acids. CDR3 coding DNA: TGTGCCTGGAGTGGGGGGATAGAAAAGGCCTCTGGAAACACCATATATTTT. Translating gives CAWSGGIEKASGNTIYF.

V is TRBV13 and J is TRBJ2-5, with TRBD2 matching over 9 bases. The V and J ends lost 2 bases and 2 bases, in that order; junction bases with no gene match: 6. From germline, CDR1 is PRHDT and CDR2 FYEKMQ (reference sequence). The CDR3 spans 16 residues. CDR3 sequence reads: CASSLRTSALQETQYF. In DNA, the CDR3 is TGTGCCAGCAGCTTAAGGACTAGCGCTCTTCAAGAGACCCAGTACTTC.